Listed below are T cell receptor beta chains from one sample, sequenced in a study of blood T cell repertoires in COVID-19. Produced via immunoSEQ multiplex PCR; TCRdb's table is partial and in-frame only. Here the sample spans around 210,000 clones, roughly nine tenths being singletons. Specimen: peripheral blood. All receptors come from a woman in her sixties or seventies with acute or convalescent COVID-19. Both conserved end residues are part of each CDR3. The D gene is left open where the match is weak. For some rows the clone size is stated as once, few or many, or as a class when expanded; others skip it.

V gene,D gene,clone size,J gene,CDR3 protein,CDR3 DNA
TRBV28,TRBD2,.,TRBJ2-7,CASSQTGTRPYEQYF,TGTGCCAGCAGCCAAACCGGGACTAGACCCTACGAGCAGTACTTC
TRBV18,TRBD1,.,TRBJ2-5,CASSTDRGETQYF,TGTGCCAGCTCAACCGACAGGGGGGAGACCCAGTACTTC
TRBV3-1/TRBV3-2,.,once,TRBJ1-1,CASSQVVLNTEAFF,TGTGCCAGCAGCCAAGTAGTTCTGAACACTGAAGCTTTCTTT
TRBV29-1,.,few,TRBJ1-2,CSVDPGAEGYTF,TGCAGCGTTGATCCGGGAGCCGAAGGCTACACCTTC
TRBV7-2,.,.,TRBJ2-7,CASSSPGLRVYEQYF,TGTGCCAGCAGTTCCCCGGGACTGAGGGTTTACGAGCAGTACTTC
TRBV7-8,.,.,TRBJ2-5,CASSFPGETQYF,TGTGCCAGCAGCTTCCCGGGAGAGACCCAGTACTTC
TRBV11-3,TRBD2,.,TRBJ2-3,CASSLGGRLADTQYF,TGTGCCAGCAGCTTAGGCGGGAGGTTGGCAGATACGCAGTATTTT
TRBV12-5,.,.,TRBJ1-5,CASGPGVIGNQPQHF,TGTGCTAGTGGGCCAGGGGTTATCGGCAATCAGCCCCAGCATTTT
TRBV11-2,.,once,TRBJ2-2,CASSPGRANTGELFF,TGTGCCAGCAGCCCCGGGAGAGCGAACACCGGGGAGCTGTTTTTT
TRBV6-5,.,.,TRBJ1-2,CASEPTNLNYGYTF,TGTGCCAGCGAGCCCACGAACTTGAACTATGGCTACACCTTC
TRBV7-9,.,.,TRBJ2-7,CASSPGRRYEQYF,TGTGCCAGCAGCCCCGGAAGGCGGTACGAGCAGTACTTC
TRBV5-1,.,.,TRBJ2-3,CASSLQLSPSDTQYF,TGCGCCAGCAGCTTGCAACTGAGCCCTTCAGATACGCAGTATTTT